This entry concerns a single T cell receptor (beta chain). What it binds is not known. The record originates from a study of cytomegalovirus exposure and HLA in healthy donors. The PCR used 60 Vbeta and 13 Jbeta primers. Data came from immunoSEQ multiplex PCR; TCRdb stores just in-frame clones and leaves some out. The sample shows 120,000 to 150,000 clones, less than 85% of them seen only once. Study-level findings and limits: An analysis done earlier found most TCR beta V segments productive about 87% or about 30% of the time.

The CDR3 extends over 15 amino acids. Germline V gives CDR1 LNHDA, CDR2 SQIVND (reference sequence). Trimming took 7 bases from V and 2 from J; bases not matched to a gene: 7. The specimen was PBMCs. The chain has TRBV19 and TRBJ2-3; the match to TRBD2 covers 9 bases. The sequence was collected from a man in his forties or fifties in good health and CMV-seronegative. CDR3 loop: CASKPASGTTDTQYF. CDR3 nucleotides: TGTGCCAGTAAGCCCGCTAGCGGGACCACAGATACGCAGTATTTT.